What follows describes a single T cell receptor beta chain. Some clones are missing from TCRdb's copy, which holds only in-frame ones; the method was immunoSEQ multiplex PCR. The sample has 15,000 to 25,000 clones; around 89% are singletons. The CDR3 contains 15 residues. The germline V and J ends were trimmed by 7 bases and 0 bases, with 13 bases remaining between them. Germline CDR1 LNHDA, CDR2 SQIVND (reference sequence). The data stem from a study of T cell changes during pregnancy in multiple sclerosis. Material: CD8+ T cells from peripheral blood mononuclear cells, obtained in the second trimester of pregnancy. This chain connects TRBV19 to TRBJ2-1; unclear D gene. The TCR originated in a female donor in good health, enrolled as a control in a pregnancy study. The CDR3 reads CASTGTPSSYNEQFF. Here the CDR3 DNA reads TGTGCCAGTACGGGTACCCCCAGCTCCTACAATGAGCAGTTCTTC. The full variable domain, completed using reference TRBV19 and TRBJ2-1, is DGGITQSPKYLFRKEGQNVTLSCEQNLNHDAMYWYRQDPGQGLRLIYYSQIVNDFQKGDIAEGYSVSREKKESFPLTVTSAQKNPTAFYLCASTGTPSSYNEQFFGPGTRLTVL.